One and the same sample provided the 3 T cell receptor beta chains below, sequenced in a study of cytomegalovirus exposure and HLA in healthy donors. Data came from immunoSEQ multiplex PCR; TCRdb stores just in-frame clones and leaves some out. The data show tens of thousands of clones, with approximately 92% seen just once and around 1.1% held by the top ten. Input material: PBMCs. The receptors were sampled from a man in his late teens or twenties in good health and CMV-seronegative.

The genes are TRBV29-1 and TRBJ1-2, with D possibly TRBD1 on 5 matching bases. This CDR3 spans 15 amino acids. Germline V gene sequence: CDR1 SQVTM, CDR2 ANQGSEA. The V end lost 6 bases, the J end lost 2 bases, and 19 bases lay between the germline ends. CDR3 amino acids: CSVSSGRGVNYGYTF. The CDR3 DNA is TGCAGCGTGTCCTCGGGGAGGGGAGTCAACTATGGCTACACCTTC.

The chain carries TRBV29-1 and TRBJ2-1; 8 nucleotides align to TRBD2. CDR3 size: 14 residues. Germline lookup yields CDR1 SQVTM and CDR2 ANQGSEA. The V segment lost 0 bases and the J segment 10 bases; nucleotides outside the gene matches: 8. The CDR3 DNA reads TGCAGCGTTGAAGATGCTAGCGGGCGGTTCGAGCAGTTCTTC. Encoded protein: CSVEDASGRFEQFF.

The chain uses TRBV10-3 and TRBJ2-3; 7 nucleotides agree with TRBD2. CDR1 and CDR2 from the germline V gene are ENHRY and SYGVKD. The CDR3 contains 15 residues. Losses at the gene ends were 3 bases for V and 4 bases for J; bases not matched to a gene: 7. The CDR3 is CAISDRLATADTQYF. Written as DNA, the CDR3 is TGTGCCATCAGTGATAGACTAGCCACCGCAGATACGCAGTATTTT.